This T cell receptor (beta chain) was documented in a study of blood T cell repertoires in COVID-19. Germline-derived CDR1 and CDR2 are SEHNR and FQNEAQ (reference sequence). The CDR3 extends over 16 amino acids. V lost 5 bases and J lost 1, with 15 bases in between. Profiling relied on immunoSEQ multiplex PCR, and the TCRdb table lists in-frame clones only, not all of them. The sample lists around 49,000 clones, 81% seen once, with around 24% in the top ten. This sequence joins TRBV7-9 and TRBJ2-1; D is possibly TRBD2 (6 bases). The clonotype comes from a woman older than 75 with COVID-19, enrolled during active disease. Input material: peripheral blood. The CDR3 region is CASSPGSGLSYNEQFF. As DNA, the CDR3 is TGTGCCAGCAGCCCAGGCAGCGGGCTTTCCTACAATGAGCAGTTCTTC. Supplemented by reference TRBV7-9 and TRBJ2-1, the full variable domain reads DTGVSQNPRHKITKRGQNVTFRCDPISEHNRLYWYRQTLGQGPEFLTYFQNEAQLEKSRLLSDRFSAERPKGSFSTLEIQRTEQGDSAMYLCASSPGSGLSYNEQFFGPGTRLTVL.